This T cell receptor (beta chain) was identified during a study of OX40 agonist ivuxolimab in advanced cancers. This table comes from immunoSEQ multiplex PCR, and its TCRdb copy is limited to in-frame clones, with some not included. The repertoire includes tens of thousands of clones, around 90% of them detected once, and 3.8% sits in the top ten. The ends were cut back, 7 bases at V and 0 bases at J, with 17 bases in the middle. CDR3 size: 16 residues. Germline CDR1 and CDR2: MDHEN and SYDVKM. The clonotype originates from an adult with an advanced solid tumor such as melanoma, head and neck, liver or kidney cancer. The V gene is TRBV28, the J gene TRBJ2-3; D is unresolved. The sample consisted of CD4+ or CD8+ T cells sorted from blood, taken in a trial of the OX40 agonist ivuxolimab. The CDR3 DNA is TGTGCCAGCACCCCCGAGACCGGAATTAGCACAGATACGCAGTATTTT. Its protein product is CASTPETGISTDTQYF.